The entry that follows covers one TCR beta chain sequence. Genomic DNA constituted the template upon which TCR beta VDJ and CDR3 profiling was performed. TCRdb re-derived calls from the reads in MiXCR, one entry per CDR3 protein. The sample has 180,000 or so distinct CDR3 sequences; less than 60% are singletons. Only patients with CD8+CD57+ cell expansion on flow cytometry were chosen for sequencing. This sample was included in a study of CD8+CD57+ T cells in acquired aplastic anemia. The TCR sequence derives from a human donor with aplastic anemia. The specimen was sorted CD4+, CD8+, or CD8+CD57+ T cells (not recorded which) from PBMCs.

DNA of the CDR3: TGTGCCTGGAGTCCTGGACAGGTCCCCAATCAGCCCCAGCATTTT. It translates to CAWSPGQVPNQPQHF. The chain combines TRBV30 with TRBJ1-5, with 7 bases identical to TRBD1. Germline CDR1 is GTSNPN and CDR2 is SVGIG (reference sequence). The ends lost 2 bases at V and 3 bases at J; junction bases unmatched: 7. CDR3 length equals 15 residues. Variable domain in full (rest from reference TRBV30 and TRBJ1-5): SQTIHQWPATLVQPVGSPLSLECTVEGTSNPNLYWYRQAAGRGLQLLFYSVGIGQISSEVPQNLSASRPQDRQFILSSKKLLLSDSGFYLCAWSPGQVPNQPQHFGDGTRLSIL.